This TCR beta chain was found in a study of blood T cell repertoires in COVID-19. Study-level information: Acute-phase and convalescent COVID-19 samples originated in the United States, Italy and Spain. From T cells, B-cell-depleted T cells, or PBMCs came the material, which was cDNA or gDNA.

Trimming removed 6 bases from V and 4 bases from J; junction bases left unmatched: 12. Per germline, CDR1 LGHDT and CDR2 YNNKEL (reference sequence). The length of the CDR3 is 16 residues. Authors' analysis steps: Nucleated cell counts were estimated from reference gene primer amplification. TCRdb keeps only in-frame clones here, not all; method: immunoSEQ multiplex PCR. Clone size and the V and J calls come from that table; the DNA yielded D and trimming. The sample has 50,000 to 75,000 clones, approximately 95% seen once; the top ten hold 2.9%. V gene TRBV3-1 (or the pseudogene TRBV3-2) combines with J gene TRBJ2-1; 7 positions match TRBD1. The source of this sequence is a man between 65 and 79 years old with active COVID-19. Input material: peripheral blood. CDR3: CASSRITGVGYNEQFF. In DNA form, the CDR3 reads TGTGCCAGCAGTCGGATCACAGGGGTGGGGTACAATGAGCAGTTCTTC.